This T cell receptor beta chain originates from a study of CD8+CD57+ T cells in acquired aplastic anemia. Selection for sequencing was limited to patients who had shown CD8+CD57+ cell expansion by flow cytometry. CDR1 MRHNA and CDR2 SNTAGT come from the germline V gene. V shed 6 bases and J 9 bases; nucleotides not matched to a gene: 11. CDR3 length equals 14 residues. Genomic DNA, the template, was used for profiling of the TCR beta VDJ and CDR3. TCRdb passed the reads through MiXCR, listing each CDR3 protein once. Of 200,000 to 250,000 distinct CDR3 sequences listed, 40% to 50% are singletons. Sequenced input: sorted CD4+, CD8+, or CD8+CD57+ T cells (not recorded which) from PBMCs. The sequence was collected from a human donor with aplastic anemia. V usage is TRBV6-4 and J usage is TRBJ2-1; TRBD2 aligns across 7 bases. The CDR3 reads CASSRLGGEGEQFF. CDR3 sequence (DNA): TGTGCCAGCAGCCGCCTTGGGGGGGAGGGTGAGCAGTTCTTC.